This TCR beta chain was recorded in a study of blood T cell repertoires in COVID-19. Study overall: Acute and convalescent COVID-19 specimens originated in the United States, Italy and Spain. PBMCs, B-cell-depleted T cells, or T cells were the source of the cDNA or gDNA that made up the material.

The junction had 8 bases not matched to a gene; V was cut back by 5 bases and J by 8 bases. The CDR3 consists of 15 residues. The germline V gene has CDR1 MDHEN and CDR2 SYDVKM. TCRdb's copy holds only in-frame clones and misses some; the assay was immunoSEQ multiplex PCR. The sample holds more than 80,000 clones, roughly 80% seen once. The rearrangement links TRBV28 to TRBJ2-1, with 11 bases matching TRBD2. The receptor's source is a woman in her fifties or sixties with acute or convalescent COVID-19. The source material was peripheral blood. The CDR3 here is CASSGSGRATDEQFF. The CDR3, as DNA: TGTGCCAGCAGTGGTAGCGGGAGGGCCACGGATGAGCAGTTCTTC.